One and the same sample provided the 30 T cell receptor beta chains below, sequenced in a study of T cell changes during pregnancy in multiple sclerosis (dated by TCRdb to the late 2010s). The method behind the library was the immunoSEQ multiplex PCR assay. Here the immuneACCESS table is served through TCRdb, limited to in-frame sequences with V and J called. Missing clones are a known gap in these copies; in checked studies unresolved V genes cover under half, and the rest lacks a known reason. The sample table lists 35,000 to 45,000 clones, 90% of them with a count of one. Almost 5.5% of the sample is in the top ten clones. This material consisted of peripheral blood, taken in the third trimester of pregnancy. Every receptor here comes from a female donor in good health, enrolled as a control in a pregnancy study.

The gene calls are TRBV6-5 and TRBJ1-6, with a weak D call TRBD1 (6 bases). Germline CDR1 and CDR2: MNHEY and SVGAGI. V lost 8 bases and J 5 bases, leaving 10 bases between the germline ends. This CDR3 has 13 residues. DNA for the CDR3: TGTGCCAGCCGCGGACAGCATAATTCACCCCTCCACTTT. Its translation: CASRGQHNSPLHF.

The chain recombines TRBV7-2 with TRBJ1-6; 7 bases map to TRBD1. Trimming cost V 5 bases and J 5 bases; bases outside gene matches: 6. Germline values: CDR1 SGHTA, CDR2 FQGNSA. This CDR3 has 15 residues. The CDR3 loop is CASSQDRADNSPLHF. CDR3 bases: TGTGCCAGCAGCCAAGACAGGGCCGATAATTCACCCCTCCACTTT.

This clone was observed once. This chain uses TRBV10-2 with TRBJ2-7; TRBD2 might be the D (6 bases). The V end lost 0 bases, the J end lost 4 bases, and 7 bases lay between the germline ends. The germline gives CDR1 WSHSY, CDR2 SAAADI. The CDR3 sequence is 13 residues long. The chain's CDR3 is CASSESGLYEQYF. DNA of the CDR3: TGCGCCAGCAGTGAGTCGGGACTTTACGAGCAGTACTTC.

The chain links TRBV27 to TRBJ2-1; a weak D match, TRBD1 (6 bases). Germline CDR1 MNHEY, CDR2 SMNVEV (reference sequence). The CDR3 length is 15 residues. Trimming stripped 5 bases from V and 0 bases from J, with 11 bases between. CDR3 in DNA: TGTGCCAGCAGTAGGGGACATAACTCCTACAATGAGCAGTTCTTC. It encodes CASSRGHNSYNEQFF.

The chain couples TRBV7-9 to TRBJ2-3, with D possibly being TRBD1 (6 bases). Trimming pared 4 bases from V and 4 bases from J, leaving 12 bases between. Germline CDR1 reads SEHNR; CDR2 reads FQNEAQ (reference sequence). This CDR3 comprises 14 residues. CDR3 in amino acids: CASSWDTWPDTQYF. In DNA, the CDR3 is TGTGCCAGCAGCTGGGACACGTGGCCAGATACGCAGTATTTT.

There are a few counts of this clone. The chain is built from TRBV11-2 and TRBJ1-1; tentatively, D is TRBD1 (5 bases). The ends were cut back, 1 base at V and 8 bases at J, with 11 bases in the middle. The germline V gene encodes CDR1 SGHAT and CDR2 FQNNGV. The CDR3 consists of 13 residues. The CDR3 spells CASSLVTASEAFF. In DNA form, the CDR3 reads TGTGCCAGCAGCTTAGTGACAGCGTCAGAAGCTTTCTTT.

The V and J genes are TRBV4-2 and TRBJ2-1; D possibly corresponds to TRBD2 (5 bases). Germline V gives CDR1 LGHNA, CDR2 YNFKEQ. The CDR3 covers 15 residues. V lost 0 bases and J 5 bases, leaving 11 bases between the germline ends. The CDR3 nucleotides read TGTGCCAGCAGCCAAGATTTCGGACTCGACAATGAGCAGTTCTTC. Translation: CASSQDFGLDNEQFF.

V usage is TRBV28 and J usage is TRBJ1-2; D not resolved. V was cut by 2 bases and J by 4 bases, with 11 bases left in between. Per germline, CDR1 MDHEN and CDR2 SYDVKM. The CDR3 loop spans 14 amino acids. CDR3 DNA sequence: TGTGCCAGCAGTTTACGTTCCGGGTTCTATGGCTACACCTTC. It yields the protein CASSLRSGFYGYTF.

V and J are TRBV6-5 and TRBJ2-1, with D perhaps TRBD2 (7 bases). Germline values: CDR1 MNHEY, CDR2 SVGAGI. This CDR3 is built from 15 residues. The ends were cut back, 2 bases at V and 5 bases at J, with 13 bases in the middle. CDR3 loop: CASSYPSGGHNEQFF. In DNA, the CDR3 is TGTGCCAGCAGTTACCCCTCCGGGGGGCACAATGAGCAGTTCTTC.

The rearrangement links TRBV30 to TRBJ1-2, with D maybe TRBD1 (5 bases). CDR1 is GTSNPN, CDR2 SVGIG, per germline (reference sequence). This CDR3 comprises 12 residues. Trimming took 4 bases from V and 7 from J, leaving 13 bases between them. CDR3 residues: CAWNGQGSGYTF. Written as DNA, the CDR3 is TGTGCCTGGAATGGACAAGGATCTGGCTACACCTTC.

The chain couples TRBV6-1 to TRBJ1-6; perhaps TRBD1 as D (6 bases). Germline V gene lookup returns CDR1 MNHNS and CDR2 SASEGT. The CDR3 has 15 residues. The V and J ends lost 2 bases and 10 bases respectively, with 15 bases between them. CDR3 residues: CASSEWGRGRSPLHF. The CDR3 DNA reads TGTGCCAGCAGTGAATGGGGCAGGGGTAGATCACCCCTCCACTTT.

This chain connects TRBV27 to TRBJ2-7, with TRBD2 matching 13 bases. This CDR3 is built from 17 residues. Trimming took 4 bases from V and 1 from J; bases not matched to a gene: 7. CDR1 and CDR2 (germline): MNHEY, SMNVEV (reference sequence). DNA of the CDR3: TGTGCCAGCAGTTCCCGCGGACTAGCGGGGGTTTCCTACGAGCAGTACTTC. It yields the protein CASSSRGLAGVSYEQYF.

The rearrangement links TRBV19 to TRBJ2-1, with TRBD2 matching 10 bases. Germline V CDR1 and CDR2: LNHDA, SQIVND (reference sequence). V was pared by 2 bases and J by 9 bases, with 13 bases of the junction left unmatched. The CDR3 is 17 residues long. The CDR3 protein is CASSIRSSGRAEGEQFF. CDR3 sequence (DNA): TGTGCCAGTAGTATAAGGTCCAGCGGGAGGGCGGAGGGTGAGCAGTTCTTC.

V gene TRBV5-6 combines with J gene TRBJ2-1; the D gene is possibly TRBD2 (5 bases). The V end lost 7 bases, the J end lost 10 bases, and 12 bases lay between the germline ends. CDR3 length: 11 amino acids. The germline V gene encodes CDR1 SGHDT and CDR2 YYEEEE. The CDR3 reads CASANSVEQFF. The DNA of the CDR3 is TGTGCCAGCGCAAATAGCGTCGAGCAGTTCTTC.

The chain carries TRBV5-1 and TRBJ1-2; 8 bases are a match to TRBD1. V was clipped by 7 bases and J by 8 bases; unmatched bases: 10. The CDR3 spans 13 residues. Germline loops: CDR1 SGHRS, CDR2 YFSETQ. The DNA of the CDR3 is TGCGCCAGCTTGCAGGGGGCGGCTAGAGGCTACACCTTC. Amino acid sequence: CASLQGAARGYTF.

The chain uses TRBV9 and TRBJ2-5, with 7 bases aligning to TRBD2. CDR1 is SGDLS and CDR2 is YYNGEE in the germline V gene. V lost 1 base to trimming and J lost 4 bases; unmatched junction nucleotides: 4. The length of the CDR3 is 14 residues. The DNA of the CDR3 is TGTGCCAGCAGCGTAAGCTGGGGGGGAGAGACCCAGTACTTC. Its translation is CASSVSWGGETQYF.

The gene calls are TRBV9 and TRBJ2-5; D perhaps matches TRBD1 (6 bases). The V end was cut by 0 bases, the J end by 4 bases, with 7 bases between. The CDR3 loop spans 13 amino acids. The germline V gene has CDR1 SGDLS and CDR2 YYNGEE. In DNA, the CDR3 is TGTGCCAGCAGCGTAGTAGGGGGAGAGACCCAGTACTTC. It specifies CASSVVGGETQYF.

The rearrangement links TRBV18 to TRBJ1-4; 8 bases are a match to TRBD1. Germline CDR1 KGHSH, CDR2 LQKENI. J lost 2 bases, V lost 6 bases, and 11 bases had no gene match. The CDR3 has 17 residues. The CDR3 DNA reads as TGTGCCAGCTCGCGACCTTCAGGGGGCTCCACTAATGAAAAACTGTTTTTT. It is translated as CASSRPSGGSTNEKLFF.

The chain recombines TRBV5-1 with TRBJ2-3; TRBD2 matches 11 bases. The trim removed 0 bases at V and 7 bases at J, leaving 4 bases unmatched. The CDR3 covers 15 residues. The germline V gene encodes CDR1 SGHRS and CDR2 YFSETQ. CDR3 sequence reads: CASSLEASGRHTQYF. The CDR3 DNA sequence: TGCGCCAGCAGCTTGGAGGCTAGCGGGAGGCATACGCAGTATTTT.

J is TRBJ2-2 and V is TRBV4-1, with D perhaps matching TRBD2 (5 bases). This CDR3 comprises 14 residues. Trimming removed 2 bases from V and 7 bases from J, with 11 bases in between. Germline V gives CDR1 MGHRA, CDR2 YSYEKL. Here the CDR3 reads CASSQLTGSGELFF. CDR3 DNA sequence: TGCGCCAGCAGCCAATTAACGGGGAGCGGGGAGCTGTTTTTT.

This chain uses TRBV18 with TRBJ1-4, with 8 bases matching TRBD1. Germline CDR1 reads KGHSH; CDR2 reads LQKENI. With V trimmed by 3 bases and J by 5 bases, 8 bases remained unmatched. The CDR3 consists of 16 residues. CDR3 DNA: TGTGCCAGCTCACCCCCTTCCGGGACAGGCAATGAAAAACTGTTTTTT. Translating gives CASSPPSGTGNEKLFF.

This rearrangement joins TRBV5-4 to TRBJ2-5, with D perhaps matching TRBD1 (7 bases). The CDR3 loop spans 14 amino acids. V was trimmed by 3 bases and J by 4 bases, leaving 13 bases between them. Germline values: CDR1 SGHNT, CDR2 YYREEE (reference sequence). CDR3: CASSSSGGGETQYF. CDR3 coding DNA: TGTGCCAGCAGCTCCTCAGGGGGAGGAGAGACCCAGTACTTC.

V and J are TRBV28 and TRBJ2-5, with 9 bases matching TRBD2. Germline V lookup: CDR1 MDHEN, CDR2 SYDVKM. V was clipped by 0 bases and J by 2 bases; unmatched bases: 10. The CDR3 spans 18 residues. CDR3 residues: CASSLCPGLAGIQETQYF. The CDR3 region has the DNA TGTGCCAGCAGTTTATGCCCGGGGCTAGCGGGAATACAAGAGACCCAGTACTTC.

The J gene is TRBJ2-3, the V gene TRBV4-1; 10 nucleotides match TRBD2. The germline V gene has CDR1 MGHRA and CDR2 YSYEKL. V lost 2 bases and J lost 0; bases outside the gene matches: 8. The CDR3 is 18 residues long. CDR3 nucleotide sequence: TGCGCCAGCAGCCAACTAGCGGGAGAGGCGGGGAGCACAGATACGCAGTATTTT. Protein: CASSQLAGEAGSTDTQYF.

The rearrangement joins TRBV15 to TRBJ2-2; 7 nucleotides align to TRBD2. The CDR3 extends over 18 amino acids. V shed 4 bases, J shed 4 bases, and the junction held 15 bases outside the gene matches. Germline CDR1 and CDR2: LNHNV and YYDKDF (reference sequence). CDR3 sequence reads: CATSKPRRAGTGTGELFF. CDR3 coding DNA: TGTGCCACCAGCAAACCGAGAAGAGCGGGAACGGGCACCGGGGAGCTGTTTTTT.

The DNA of the CDR3 is TGTGCCAGCAGTGAAGCCTTGGGGGGATTCCCACTCTCTAGCACAGATACGCAGTATTTT. Translation: CASSEALGGFPLSSTDTQYF. The J gene is TRBJ2-3, the V gene TRBV6-1; D may be TRBD2 (6 bases). This CDR3 has 20 amino acids. Germline V gene sequence: CDR1 MNHNS, CDR2 SASEGT. V lost 0 bases and J 0 bases, leaving 22 bases between the germline ends.

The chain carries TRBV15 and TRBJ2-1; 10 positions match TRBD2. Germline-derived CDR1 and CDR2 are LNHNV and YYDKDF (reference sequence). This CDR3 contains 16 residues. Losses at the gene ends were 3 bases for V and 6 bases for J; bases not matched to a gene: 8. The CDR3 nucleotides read TGTGCCACCAGCAGGGAGAGGCTAGCGGGAGTCAATGAGCAGTTCTTC. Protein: CATSRERLAGVNEQFF.

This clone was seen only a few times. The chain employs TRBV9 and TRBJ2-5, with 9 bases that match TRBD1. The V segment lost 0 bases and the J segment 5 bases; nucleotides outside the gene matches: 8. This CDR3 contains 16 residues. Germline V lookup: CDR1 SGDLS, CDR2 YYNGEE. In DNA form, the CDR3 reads TGTGCCAGCAGCGTAGCCCCGGGACAGGGCGGGGAGACCCAGTACTTC. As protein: CASSVAPGQGGETQYF.

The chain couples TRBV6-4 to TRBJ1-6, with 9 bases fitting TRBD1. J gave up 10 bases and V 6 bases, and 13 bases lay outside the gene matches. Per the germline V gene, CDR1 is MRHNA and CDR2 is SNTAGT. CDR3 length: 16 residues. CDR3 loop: CASRYNLGQGRSPLHF. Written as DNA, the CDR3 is TGTGCCAGCAGGTACAATTTGGGACAGGGAAGGTCACCCCTCCACTTT.

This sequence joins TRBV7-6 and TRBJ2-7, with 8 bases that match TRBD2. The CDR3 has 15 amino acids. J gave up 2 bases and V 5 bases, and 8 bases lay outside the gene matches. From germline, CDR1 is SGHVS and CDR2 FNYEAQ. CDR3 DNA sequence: TGTGCCAGCAGCGGCGGTAGCGGGATTGCCTACGAGCAGTACTTC. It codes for CASSGGSGIAYEQYF.